A selection of T cell receptor beta chains follows, all from one sample in a study of shared T cell receptors in the human thymus. Only in-frame clones appear in the TCRdb table, and some are missing; sequencing was by immunoSEQ multiplex PCR. Found here are 700,000 or so clones, approximately 85% of them singletons; the top ten hold 0.0095% to 0.013%. The sample also formed part of further work on human thymus T cells.

Material: thymocytes. These receptor sequences come from a girl in the first two years of life with a congenital heart defect. Each CDR3 is given with its conserved first and last residue. Each record gives: J gene, V gene, D gene, clone size, CDR3 DNA, CDR3 protein. The D gene is left open where the match is weak. Where a row states a size, it is once, few, many or the class of an expanded clone; other rows omit it.

TRBJ2-3 | TRBV27 | TRBD2 | - | TGTGCCAGCAGTCCGCGGGGGGACACAGATACGCAGTATTTT | CASSPRGDTDTQYF
TRBJ1-4 | TRBV2 | - | - | TGTGCCAGCTTAATGGGGGCAGAGTCTAATGAAAAACTGTTTTTT | CASLMGAESNEKLFF
TRBJ1-1 | TRBV29-1 | - | - | TGCAGCGTTGAAGTTAGGCAGGGGCGTTGGGAGACTGAAGCTTTCTTT | CSVEVRQGRWETEAFF
TRBJ1-4 | TRBV27 | - | - | TGTGCCAGCAGTCGGGACACCCGTCGTGGTGAAAAACTGTTTTTT | CASSRDTRRGEKLFF
TRBJ1-2 | TRBV19 | TRBD1 | - | TGTGCCAGTAGTATCTGGGGCAGGGGGCTTGATGGCTACACCTTC | CASSIWGRGLDGYTF
TRBJ1-2 | TRBV28 | TRBD1 | - | TGTGCCAGCAGCCGGGGACAGGGGAGAATCTATGGCTACACCTTC | CASSRGQGRIYGYTF
TRBJ1-2 | TRBV6-1 | TRBD1 | few | TGTGCCAGCAGCCCCGGGACAGGATATGGCTACACCTTC | CASSPGTGYGYTF
TRBJ2-1 | TRBV10-3 | TRBD1 | - | TGTGCCATCAGTGGAGGGGACAGGAGGACACGGAGCACAATGAAGCAGTTCTTC | CAISGGDRRTRSTMKQFF
TRBJ1-1 | TRBV4-3 | - | - | TGCGCCAGCAGCCCGGGGGGTGAAGCTTTCTTT | CASSPGGEAFF
TRBJ2-3 | TRBV6-1 | - | - | TGTGCCAGCAGTGAAGGTCGGGGCACAGATACGCAGTATTTT | CASSEGRGTDTQYF
TRBJ2-3 | TRBV5-1 | TRBD1 | - | TGCGCCAGCAGCCTCCTCTATGGGACAGGGACAGATACGCAGTATTTT | CASSLLYGTGTDTQYF
TRBJ2-5 | TRBV5-5 | - | - | TGTGCCAGCAGCTTGCATCAGTGGGCGAGTAGGGAGACCCAGTACTTC | CASSLHQWASRETQYF
TRBJ1-1 | TRBV29-1 | TRBD1 | - | TGCAGCGTTGAAGATCGCGTAGGTGGAGGACAGGGGAGCACTGAAGCTTTCTTT | CSVEDRVGGGQGSTEAFF
TRBJ1-6 | TRBV15 | - | - | TGTGCCACCAGCAGAGATCCCGGACTCAATTCACCCCTCCACTTT | CATSRDPGLNSPLHF
TRBJ2-7 | TRBV29-1 | - | few | TGCAGCGTTTGTTTCAGGGCCACCTACGAGCAGTACTTC | CSVCFRATYEQYF
TRBJ1-1 | TRBV4-1 | - | - | TGCGCCAGCAGCCAAGAGGCCCCAGGACAGCCGAACACTGAAGCTTTCTTT | CASSQEAPGQPNTEAFF
TRBJ1-1 | TRBV5-4 | TRBD1 | - | TGTGCCAGCAGCTTGGGGGGACAGGTCGAAGCTTTCTTT | CASSLGGQVEAFF
TRBJ2-5 | TRBV20-1 | - | - | TGCAGTGCTAGTAAGGACTCCAAGCGGTACTTC | CSASKDSKRYF
TRBJ1-2 | TRBV5-4 | TRBD1 | - | TGTGCCAGCAGACGCGACAGGGGGCCAGGCTACACCTTC | CASRRDRGPGYTF
TRBJ1-1 | TRBV11-2 | - | - | TGTGCCAGCAGCCCCCCGGGACGGGGGGTTGCTGAAGCTTTCTTT | CASSPPGRGVAEAFF
TRBJ1-2 | TRBV6-4 | TRBD1 | - | TGTGCCAGCAGGGGACAGAACCACTATGGCTACACCTTC | CASRGQNHYGYTF
TRBJ1-1 | TRBV4-1 | - | - | TGCGCCAGCAGCCAAGCGCGGGAGACTGAAGCTTTCTTT | CASSQARETEAFF
TRBJ2-7 | TRBV19 | TRBD1 | - | TGTGCCAGTAGTACAGGGGGCTCCTACGAGCAGTACTTC | CASSTGGSYEQYF
TRBJ2-2 | TRBV4-1 | - | - | TGCGCCAGCAGCCCTCCCCGGGGGGCGGAAACCGGGGAGCTGTTTTTT | CASSPPRGAETGELFF
TRBJ1-5 | TRBV29-1 | - | - | TGCAGCGTTGAAGATTCTGCACAGGGTGGCAATCAGCCCCAGCATTTT | CSVEDSAQGGNQPQHF
TRBJ2-7 | TRBV5-6 | TRBD2 | - | TGTGCCAGCAGGATCGGGGCGGGGGGCTTCTACGAGCAGTACTTC | CASRIGAGGFYEQYF
TRBJ2-1 | TRBV29-1 | TRBD2 | - | TGCAGCGTCGGACTAGCGAACTACAATGAGCAGTTCTTC | CSVGLANYNEQFF
TRBJ1-2 | TRBV19 | TRBD1 | - | TGTGCCAGTAGCCCTCCGGGACAGGTGTACGGCTACACCTTC | CASSPPGQVYGYTF
TRBJ2-3 | TRBV6-5 | TRBD1 | - | TGTGCCAGCAGCTCCTACAGGGGAGGCACAGATACGCAGTATTTT | CASSSYRGGTDTQYF
TRBJ1-6 | TRBV7-2 | - | - | TGTGCCAGCAGCTTATCTTTCCAGGGGCCAGGTTCACCCCTCCACTTT | CASSLSFQGPGSPLHF
TRBJ1-2 | TRBV29-1 | - | - | TGCAGCGTTGGCGGACACGAACTATGCGGCTACACCTTC | CSVGGHELCGYTF
TRBJ2-7 | TRBV14 | - | once | TGTGCCAGCAGCTCTGGAGGGCGCGTCTACGAGCAGTACTTC | CASSSGGRVYEQYF
TRBJ1-1 | TRBV27 | - | - | TGTGCCAGCAGTTTGGGTGGGCAGTACACTGAAGCTTTCTTT | CASSLGGQYTEAFF
TRBJ2-1 | TRBV5-4 | - | - | TGTGCCAGCAGCTTGGGGGGGGACCTAACTGAGCAGTTCTTC | CASSLGGDLTEQFF
TRBJ1-4 | TRBV25-1 | TRBD1 | - | TGTGCCAGCAGTGAAACCGGGACAGGGAGTAATGAAAAACTGTTTTTT | CASSETGTGSNEKLFF
TRBJ1-2 | TRBV2 | - | - | TGTGCCAGCATCAACCGGGACTCCCCCGAAGCTAACTATGGCTACACCTTC | CASINRDSPEANYGYTF
TRBJ1-6 | TRBV7-8 | TRBD1 | few | TGTGCCAGCAGCCCCCGGACAGGCTCGTCCGAACCCCTCCACTTT | CASSPRTGSSEPLHF